These 29 T cell receptor beta chains share one sample of origin, sequenced in a study of CD8 T cells in ankylosing spondylitis. Using its own MiXCR run on the 5' RACE reads, TCRdb lists one record per CDR3 protein. Of some 130,000 distinct CDR3 sequences listed, 6% to 8.5% are singletons. Sample: blood, either unsorted or a sorted T cell fraction (not recorded which). Every receptor here comes from a female donor with ankylosing spondylitis or in good health (not recorded which).

This clonotype was counted many times. The chain joins TRBV20-1 to TRBJ1-2; the D gene is possibly TRBD1 (5 bases). From germline, CDR1 is DFQATT and CDR2 SNEGSKA (reference sequence). This CDR3 contains 15 residues. V lost 6 bases, J lost 3 bases, and 20 bases lay in between. The CDR3 region is CSAISSPGRDYGYTF. CDR3 nucleotide sequence: TGCAGTGCCATCTCTTCTCCGGGACGGGACTATGGCTACACCTTC.

Many counts were recorded for this clonotype. The rearrangement uses TRBV10-3 and TRBJ2-7; 7 bases are shared with TRBD2. This CDR3 contains 13 residues. V shed 2 bases and J 3 bases; nucleotides not matched to a gene: 1. The V gene's germline CDR1 is ENHRY and CDR2 SYGVKD. The CDR3 DNA follows: TGTGCCATCAGTGAGGGGGGGGTCTACGAGCAGTACTTC. Encoded protein: CAISEGGVYEQYF.

This clonotype turned up a few times. V usage is TRBV11-3 and J usage is TRBJ2-1; D possibly matches TRBD1 or TRBD2 (5 bases each). The CDR3 contains 17 residues. CDR1 and CDR2 (germline): SGHNT, YENEEA. V dropped 1 base and J dropped 4 bases, with 17 bases sitting between them. The CDR3 nucleotides read TGTGCCAGCAGCTTAGGCTACTCCGGGACCTATTACAATGAGCAGTTCTTC. It codes for CASSLGYSGTYYNEQFF. Drawing the rest from reference TRBV11-3 and TRBJ2-1, the complete variable domain is EAGVVQSPRYKIIEKKQPVAFWCNPISGHNTLYWYLQNLGQGPELLIRYENEEAVDDSQLPKDRFSAERLKGVDSTLKIQPAELGDSAVYLCASSLGYSGTYYNEQFFGPGTRLTVL.

In its sample, this clonotype was seen many times. The chain combines TRBV6-1 with TRBJ1-5, with a tentative D call TRBD1 (6 bases). From germline, CDR1 is MNHNS and CDR2 SASEGT. The CDR3 covers 16 residues. Trimming cost V 3 bases and J 5 bases, with 17 bases left between them. This chain's CDR3 is CASSERQLKGDQPQHF. The CDR3 bases are TGTGCCAGCAGTGAGAGACAATTAAAGGGGGATCAGCCCCAGCATTTT.

This clonotype was recorded many times. The V gene is TRBV5-1, the J gene TRBJ1-2, with a tentative D call TRBD1 (6 bases). CDR1 SGHRS and CDR2 YFSETQ come from the germline V gene. CDR3 size: 13 residues. V was trimmed by 4 bases and J by 8 bases, leaving 15 bases between them. CDR3 bases: TGCGCCAGCAGCGCGGCAGGGGCGTTCGGCTACACCTTC. Its translation is CASSAAGAFGYTF.

This clonotype occurred many times. The CDR3 is CASSQLKVAVGNTEAFF. The CDR3 nucleotides are TGTGCCAGCAGCCAACTAAAAGTTGCCGTCGGGAACACTGAAGCTTTCTTT. The gene calls are TRBV14 and TRBJ1-1, with D unclear. CDR3 size: 17 residues. Trimming removed 2 bases at V and 1 base at J, with 17 bases between. Per the germline V gene, CDR1 is SGHDN and CDR2 is FVKESK.

This clonotype has ten or more counts. The chain recombines TRBV5-1 with TRBJ2-7; the D gene is possibly TRBD1 (6 bases). Germline lookup yields CDR1 SGHRS and CDR2 YFSETQ. This CDR3 has 13 residues. The ends were cut back, 4 bases at V and 5 bases at J, with 13 bases in the middle. CDR3 in DNA: TGCGCCAGCAGCGGGCCAGGGGTGGACGAGCAGTACTTC. This translates into CASSGPGVDEQYF.

Ten or more counts support this clonotype. The chain carries TRBV6-1 and TRBJ1-6; unclear D gene. The CDR3 contains 13 residues. Germline V lookup: CDR1 MNHNS, CDR2 SASEGT. V lost 8 bases, J lost 3 bases, and 8 bases lay in between. The CDR3 reads CASHTVYNSPLHF. Written as DNA, the CDR3 is TGTGCCAGCCATACAGTCTATAATTCACCCCTCCACTTT.

Ten or more counts support this clonotype. This chain joins TRBV20-1 and TRBJ2-1; TRBD1 matches 8 bases. Germline lookup yields CDR1 DFQATT and CDR2 SNEGSKA (reference sequence). This CDR3 is 16 amino acids long. V trimming: 0 bases; J trimming: 8 bases; junction bases outside the gene matches: 12. Here the CDR3 DNA reads TGCAGTGCTAGAGACTACGGACAGGGAGTTATAGATGAGCAGTTCTTC. This codes for CSARDYGQGVIDEQFF.

In this sample, this clonotype turned up many times. The genes are TRBV4-2 and TRBJ2-3, with 14 bases lining up with TRBD2. The CDR3 runs 16 residues. Germline CDR1 is LGHNA and CDR2 is YNFKEQ. V gave up 4 bases and J gave up 3 bases; unmatched junction bases: 3. The CDR3 loop reads CASSPTSGGATDTQYF. In DNA form, the CDR3 reads TGTGCCAGCAGCCCGACTAGCGGGGGGGCGACAGATACGCAGTATTTT.

This clonotype was counted ten times or more. This chain connects TRBV12-3 or TRBV12-4 to TRBJ1-1, with D perhaps matching TRBD1 (5 bases). V was cut by 1 base and J by 5 bases, with 8 bases left in between. CDR3 length equals 13 residues. The CDR3: CASSLGGGTEAFF. The CDR3 nucleotides are TGTGCCAGCAGTTTAGGGGGGGGAACTGAAGCTTTCTTT.

This clonotype has more than one count but fewer than ten. The CDR3 bases are TGTGCCAGCAGAGCTGACGTCGTCAATCAGCCCCAGCATTTT. This gives the protein CASRADVVNQPQHF. This sequence joins TRBV12-3 or TRBV12-4 and TRBJ1-5; D gene ambiguous. V gave up 6 bases and J gave up 3 bases, with 12 bases separating them. This CDR3 region has 14 residues.

This clonotype was picked up many times. This rearrangement joins TRBV18 to TRBJ1-6, with TRBD1 matching 7 bases. The trim removed 4 bases at V and 14 bases at J, leaving 17 bases unmatched. The CDR3 is 16 residues long. CDR1 is KGHSH and CDR2 is LQKENI in the germline V gene. CDR3 amino acids: CASSQKQGSFGWALHF. CDR3 sequence (DNA): TGTGCCAGCTCACAGAAACAGGGGTCCTTCGGTTGGGCCCTCCACTTT.

This clonotype has a count of ten or more. The rearrangement uses TRBV10-3 and TRBJ1-3; 7 nucleotides line up with TRBD1. V lost 6 bases and J lost 2; bases outside the gene matches: 4. CDR1 and CDR2 from the germline V gene are ENHRY and SYGVKD. CDR3 length: 14 amino acids. CDR3 protein: CAIRLQGTGNTIYF. DNA of the CDR3: TGTGCCATCAGGCTACAGGGGACTGGAAACACCATATATTTT.

This clonotype was found many times. This chain links TRBV2 with TRBJ1-1, with 7 nucleotides matching TRBD1. CDR1 and CDR2 from the germline V gene are SNHLY and FYNNEI. Trimming cost V 4 bases and J 4 bases; bases outside gene matches: 6. CDR3 length: 14 residues. For the CDR3, the DNA is TGTGCCAGCAGTGGAGGGGGCTATGGCACTGAAGCTTTCTTT. Its translation is CASSGGGYGTEAFF. Combining the CDR3 with reference TRBV2 and TRBJ1-1 gives the whole variable domain EPEVTQTPSHQVTQMGQEVILRCVPISNHLYFYWYRQILGQKVEFLVSFYNNEISEKSEIFDDQFSVERPDGSNFTLKIRSTKLEDSAMYFCASSGGGYGTEAFFGQGTRLTVV.

This clonotype was seen a few times. This rearrangement joins TRBV10-3 to TRBJ1-2, with 7 bases fitting TRBD1. This CDR3 has 16 amino acids. V dropped 4 bases and J dropped 4; count of bases not matched to a gene: 12. The germline V gene encodes CDR1 ENHRY and CDR2 SYGVKD. CDR3 sequence reads: CAISGGSTGQGYGYTF. The CDR3, as DNA: TGTGCCATCAGTGGTGGGTCGACAGGGCAAGGCTATGGCTACACCTTC.

The table lists this clonotype with many counts. This rearrangement joins TRBV20-1 to TRBJ1-1; TRBD1 might be the D (6 bases). V lost 3 bases and J lost 0, with 11 bases in between. This CDR3 contains 14 residues. Germline CDR1 DFQATT, CDR2 SNEGSKA (reference sequence). CDR3 nucleotide sequence: TGCAGTGCTAGTAACGGACAGATGAACACTGAAGCTTTCTTT. Translated, it gives CSASNGQMNTEAFF.

This clonotype was picked up many times. V gene TRBV6-2 or TRBV6-3 combines with J gene TRBJ1-5; perhaps TRBD1 as D (5 bases). CDR3 length: 13 amino acids. From germline, CDR1 is MNHEY and CDR2 SVGEGT. Trimming took 4 bases from V and 5 from J, leaving 9 bases between them. CDR3 protein: CASSWGLHQPQHF. The CDR3 nucleotides read TGTGCCAGCAGTTGGGGGTTACATCAGCCCCAGCATTTT.

This clonotype was observed at least ten times. V gene TRBV10-3 combines with J gene TRBJ2-1; 9 bases align to TRBD1. Germline V gene sequence: CDR1 ENHRY, CDR2 SYGVKD. After removal of 4 bases from V and 6 bases from J, the junction contained 7 bases not matched to a gene. The CDR3 has 15 residues. The CDR3 reads CAISAGTGYRNEQFF. CDR3 coding DNA: TGTGCCATCAGTGCCGGGACAGGGTACCGCAATGAGCAGTTCTTC.

Ten or more counts support this clonotype. The rearrangement joins TRBV20-1 to TRBJ1-5; unclear D gene. In germline, CDR1 is DFQATT, CDR2 SNEGSKA (reference sequence). The CDR3 has 12 residues. V was cut by 3 bases and J by 7 bases, with 10 bases left in between. CDR3 nucleotides: TGCAGTGCTAGCCACAGACTACAGCCCCAGCATTTT. Translating gives CSASHRLQPQHF.

This clonotype showed up many times. The chain carries TRBV18 and TRBJ1-1; D may be TRBD1 (5 bases). The V gene's germline CDR1 is KGHSH and CDR2 LQKENI. V was clipped by 3 bases and J by 1 base, with 12 bases between them. The CDR3 is 15 amino acids. The chain's CDR3 is CASSPTGRGNTEAFF. The CDR3, as DNA: TGTGCCAGCTCACCTACGGGACGGGGGAACACTGAAGCTTTCTTT.

This clonotype was observed at least ten times. J is TRBJ1-4 and V is TRBV3-1, with D perhaps matching TRBD1 (6 bases). This CDR3 is built from 15 residues. The germline gives CDR1 LGHDT, CDR2 YNNKEL (reference sequence). Trimming left V 4 bases short and J 5 bases short, with 14 bases between. Here the CDR3 DNA reads TGTGCCAGCAGCCGCGACGAGGGGGGGAATGAAAAACTGTTTTTT. Its protein product is CASSRDEGGNEKLFF. Variable domain in full (rest from reference TRBV3-1 and TRBJ1-4): DTAVSQTPKYLVTQMGNDKSIKCEQNLGHDTMYWYKQDSKKFLKIMFSYNNKELIINETVPNRFSPKSPDKAHLNLHINSLELGDSAVYFCASSRDEGGNEKLFFGSGTQLSVL.

This clonotype has at least ten counts. The chain uses TRBV20-1 and TRBJ2-7; TRBD2 matches 14 bases. CDR3 length: 18 residues. V lost 4 bases to trimming and J lost 1 base; unmatched junction nucleotides: 12. Germline V CDR1 and CDR2: DFQATT, SNEGSKA (reference sequence). Here the CDR3 reads CSAIPETGLAGGSYEQYF. The DNA of the CDR3 is TGCAGTGCTATACCCGAGACAGGACTAGCGGGGGGTTCCTACGAGCAGTACTTC.

This clonotype was seen at least ten times. V is TRBV20-1 and J is TRBJ1-2; D possibly corresponds to TRBD1 (5 bases). Germline CDR1 is DFQATT and CDR2 is SNEGSKA (reference sequence). V lost 0 bases and J lost 8, with 13 bases in between. The CDR3 covers 13 residues. The CDR3 loop reads CSAREQEAGGYTF. CDR3 in DNA: TGCAGTGCTAGAGAACAGGAAGCGGGGGGCTACACCTTC.

This clonotype appeared a single time. A single base separates this from a much larger clone, so it may be a read error. The chain uses TRBV5-1 and TRBJ1-1; possibly TRBD1 for D (5 bases). The CDR3 loop spans 14 amino acids. The V gene lost 1 base and the J gene lost 6 bases, with 13 bases spanning the gap. CDR1 SGHRS and CDR2 YFSETQ come from the germline V gene. This CDR3 is CASSLSQGSPEAFF. The CDR3 DNA follows: TGCGCCAGCAGCTTGAGTCAGGGTAGCCCTGAAGCTTTCTTT.

This clonotype appeared a few times. The V and J genes are TRBV7-2 and TRBJ2-1; D call uncertain. CDR3 size: 11 residues. Germline CDR1 is SGHTA and CDR2 is FQGNSA. The V end lost 2 bases, the J end lost 13 bases, and 9 bases lay between the germline ends. The CDR3: CASSLNADQFF. CDR3 DNA sequence: TGTGCCAGCAGCTTAAACGCAGACCAGTTCTTC.

The rearrangement uses TRBV11-2 and TRBJ1-1; 7 nucleotides align to TRBD1. The trim removed 3 bases at V and 5 bases at J, leaving 9 bases unmatched. This CDR3 spans 15 amino acids. Germline CDR1 is SGHAT and CDR2 is FQNNGV. CDR3 in DNA: TGTGCCAGCAGCTTCGGGGGAGGGGGCTTAACTGAAGCTTTCTTT. Residues: CASSFGGGGLTEAFF.

This clonotype was picked up many times. The genes are TRBV20-1 and TRBJ1-2; D possibly corresponds to TRBD1 (6 bases). This CDR3 is 15 amino acids long. The germline gives CDR1 DFQATT, CDR2 SNEGSKA (reference sequence). Between the trimmed V and J ends, which lost 5 bases and 2 bases, there was a span of 18 bases. Written as DNA, the CDR3 is TGCAGTGCTCCAATTAAGACAGGACTAAACTATGGCTACACCTTC. It yields the protein CSAPIKTGLNYGYTF.

This clonotype has at least ten counts. The DNA for the CDR3 is TGTGCCAGCAGCCAAGACTCCAAGCGGGGCCTCTCCTACAATGAGCAGTTCTTC. Its protein product is CASSQDSKRGLSYNEQFF. The V gene is TRBV14, the J gene TRBJ2-1, with 7 bases lining up with TRBD2. V shed 0 bases, J shed 0 bases, and the junction held 8 bases outside the gene matches. The germline V gene encodes CDR1 SGHDN and CDR2 FVKESK. The CDR3 extends over 18 amino acids. Full variable domain (rest looked up from reference TRBV14 and TRBJ2-1): EAGVTQFPSHSVIEKGQTVTLRCDPISGHDNLYWYRRVMGKEIKFLLHFVKESKQDESGMPNNRFLAERTGGTYSTLKVQPAELEDSGVYFCASSQDSKRGLSYNEQFFGPGTRLTVL.